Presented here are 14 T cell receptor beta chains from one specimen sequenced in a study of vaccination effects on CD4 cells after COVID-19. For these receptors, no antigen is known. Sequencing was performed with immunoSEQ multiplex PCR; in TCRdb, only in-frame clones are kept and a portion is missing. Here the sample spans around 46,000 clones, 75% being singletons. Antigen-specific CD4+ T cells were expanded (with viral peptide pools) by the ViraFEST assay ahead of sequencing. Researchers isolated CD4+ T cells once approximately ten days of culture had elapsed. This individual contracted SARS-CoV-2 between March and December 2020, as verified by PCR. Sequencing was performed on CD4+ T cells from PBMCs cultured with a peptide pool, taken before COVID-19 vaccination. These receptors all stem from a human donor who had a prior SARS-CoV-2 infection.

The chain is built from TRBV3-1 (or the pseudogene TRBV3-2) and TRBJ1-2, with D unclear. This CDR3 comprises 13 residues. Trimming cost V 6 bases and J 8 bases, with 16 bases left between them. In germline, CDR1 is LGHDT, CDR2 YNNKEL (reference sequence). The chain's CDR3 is CASRPAASWGYTF. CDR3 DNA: TGTGCCAGCAGACCGGCGGCCTCGTGGGGCTACACCTTC.

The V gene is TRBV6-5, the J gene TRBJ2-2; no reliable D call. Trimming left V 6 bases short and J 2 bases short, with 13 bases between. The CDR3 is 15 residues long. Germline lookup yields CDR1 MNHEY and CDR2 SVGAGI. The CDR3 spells CASSSGSVNTGELFF. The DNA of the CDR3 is TGTGCCAGCAGCTCCGGGTCCGTCAACACCGGGGAGCTGTTTTTT.

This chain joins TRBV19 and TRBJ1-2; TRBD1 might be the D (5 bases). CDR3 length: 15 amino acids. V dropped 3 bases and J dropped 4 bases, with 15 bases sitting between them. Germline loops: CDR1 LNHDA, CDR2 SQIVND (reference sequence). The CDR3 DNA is TGTGCCAGTAGTATCATATCAGGGAGGGTCTATGGCTACACCTTC. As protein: CASSIISGRVYGYTF.

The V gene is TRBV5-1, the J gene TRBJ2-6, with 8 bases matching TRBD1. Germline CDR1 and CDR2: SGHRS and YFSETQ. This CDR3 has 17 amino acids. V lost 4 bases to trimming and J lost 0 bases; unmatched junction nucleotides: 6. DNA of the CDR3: TGCGCCAGCAGCGGGGCAGGGGGCTACTCTGGGGCCAACGTCCTGACTTTC. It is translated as CASSGAGGYSGANVLTF.

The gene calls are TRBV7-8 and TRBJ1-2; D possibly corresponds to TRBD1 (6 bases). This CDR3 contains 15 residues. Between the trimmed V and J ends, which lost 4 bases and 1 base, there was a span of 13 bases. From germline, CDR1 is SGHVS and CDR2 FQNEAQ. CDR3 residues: CASSSRRGLNYGYTF. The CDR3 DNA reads TGTGCCAGCAGCTCCCGCAGGGGCCTTAACTATGGCTACACCTTC.

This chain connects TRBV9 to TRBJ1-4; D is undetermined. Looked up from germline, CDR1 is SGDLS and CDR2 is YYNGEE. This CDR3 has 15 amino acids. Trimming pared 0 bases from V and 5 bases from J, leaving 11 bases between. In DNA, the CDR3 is TGTGCCAGCAGCGTAGGCATAGCTACAAATGAAAAACTGTTTTTT. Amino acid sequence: CASSVGIATNEKLFF.

The CDR3 sequence is CAIRDDGTGTDTQYF. CDR3 DNA sequence: TGTGCCATCAGAGACGACGGGACAGGGACAGATACGCAGTATTTT. The genes are TRBV10-3 and TRBJ2-3; 9 bases line up with TRBD1. V shed 6 bases and J 3 bases; nucleotides not matched to a gene: 7. The CDR3 consists of 15 residues. Per the germline V gene, CDR1 is ENHRY and CDR2 is SYGVKD.

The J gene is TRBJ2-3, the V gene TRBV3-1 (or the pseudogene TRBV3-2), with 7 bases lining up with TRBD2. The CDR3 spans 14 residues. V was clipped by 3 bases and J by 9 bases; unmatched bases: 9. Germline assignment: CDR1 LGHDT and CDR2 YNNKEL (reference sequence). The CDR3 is CASSHAEREGTQYF. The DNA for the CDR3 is TGTGCCAGCAGCCACGCCGAGAGGGAGGGGACGCAGTATTTT.

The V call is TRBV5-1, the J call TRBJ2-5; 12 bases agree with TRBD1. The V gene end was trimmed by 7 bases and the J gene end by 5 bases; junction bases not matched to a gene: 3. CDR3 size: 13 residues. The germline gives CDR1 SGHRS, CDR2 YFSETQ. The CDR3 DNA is TGCGCCAGCGGGACAGGGGGCGCGGAGACCCAGTACTTC. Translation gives CASGTGGAETQYF.

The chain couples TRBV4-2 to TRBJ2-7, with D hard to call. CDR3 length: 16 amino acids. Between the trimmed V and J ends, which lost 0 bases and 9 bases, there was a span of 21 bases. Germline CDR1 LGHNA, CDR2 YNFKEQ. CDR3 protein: CASSQDSGVTVLGQYF. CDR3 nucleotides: TGTGCCAGCAGCCAAGATTCGGGCGTCACGGTCCTGGGGCAGTACTTC.

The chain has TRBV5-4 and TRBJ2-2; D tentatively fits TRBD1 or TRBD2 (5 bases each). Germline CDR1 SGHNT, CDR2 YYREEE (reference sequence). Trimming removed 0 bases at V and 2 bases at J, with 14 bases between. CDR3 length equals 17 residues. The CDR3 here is CASSLGPRGRNTGELFF. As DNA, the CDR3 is TGTGCCAGCAGCTTGGGCCCCCGGGGCCGCAACACCGGGGAGCTGTTTTTT.

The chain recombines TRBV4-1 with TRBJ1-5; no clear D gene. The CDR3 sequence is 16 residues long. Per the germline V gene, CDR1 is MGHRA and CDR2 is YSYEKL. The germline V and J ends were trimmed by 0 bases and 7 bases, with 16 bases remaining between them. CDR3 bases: TGCGCCAGCAGCCAAGATCGAGACCGCCTTTGGCAGCCCCAGCATTTT. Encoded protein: CASSQDRDRLWQPQHF.

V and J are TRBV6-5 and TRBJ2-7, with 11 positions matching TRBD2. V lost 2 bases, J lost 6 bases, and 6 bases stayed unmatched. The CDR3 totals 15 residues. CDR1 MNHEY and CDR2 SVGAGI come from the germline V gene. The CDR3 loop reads CASSYGSSGGGEQYF. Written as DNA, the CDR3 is TGTGCCAGCAGTTACGGAAGTAGCGGGGGGGGCGAGCAGTACTTC.

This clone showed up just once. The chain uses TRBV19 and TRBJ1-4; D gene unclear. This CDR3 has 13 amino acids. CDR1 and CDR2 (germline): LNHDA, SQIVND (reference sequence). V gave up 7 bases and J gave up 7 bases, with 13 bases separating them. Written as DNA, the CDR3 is TGTGCCAGTAAATTTAGCGAGGCTGAAAAACTGTTTTTT. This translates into CASKFSEAEKLFF.